This is a list of T cell receptor beta chains from one sample in a study of cytomegalovirus exposure and HLA in healthy donors. Using immunoSEQ multiplex PCR, the repertoire was profiled, and TCRdb retains in-frame clones only, with some absent. The sample holds 95,000 to 150,000 clones, approximately 80% seen once. The sequencing sample was made of PBMCs. The receptors were sampled from a human donor in good health. CDR3s include the opening cysteine and the closing phenylalanine or tryptophan. Each record gives: D gene, clone size, J gene, CDR3 length, V gene, CDR3 DNA, CDR3 protein. The D gene is left open where the match is weak. Clone size is not always given. Where it is, it says once, few, many or a class for expanded clones.

D gene: -; clone size: -; J gene: TRBJ1-2; CDR3 length: 16; V gene: TRBV5-6; CDR3 DNA: TGTGCCAGCAGCTCCTCCCGGGACGGGAGGAACTATGGCTACACCTTC; CDR3 protein: CASSSSRDGRNYGYTF
D gene: -; clone size: few; J gene: TRBJ2-7; CDR3 length: 11; V gene: TRBV20-1; CDR3 DNA: TGCAGTGCTTTCCTAGACTACGAGCAGTACTTC; CDR3 protein: CSAFLDYEQYF
D gene: TRBD2; clone size: -; J gene: TRBJ2-7; CDR3 length: 14; V gene: TRBV13; CDR3 DNA: TGTGCCAGCAGCCCCGGTGGACTAGCGTACGAGCAGTACTTC; CDR3 protein: CASSPGGLAYEQYF
D gene: -; clone size: few; J gene: TRBJ2-7; CDR3 length: 15; V gene: TRBV18; CDR3 DNA: TGTGCCAGCTCACCTAAGACAGGTAGCGCTTACGAGCAGTACTTC; CDR3 protein: CASSPKTGSAYEQYF
D gene: TRBD1; clone size: -; J gene: TRBJ1-4; CDR3 length: 16; V gene: TRBV5-1; CDR3 DNA: TGCGCCAGCAGCTTGGGGGCGCAGGGGGCCGGTGAAAAACTGTTTTTT; CDR3 protein: CASSLGAQGAGEKLFF
D gene: TRBD1; clone size: few; J gene: TRBJ2-1; CDR3 length: 14; V gene: TRBV5-1; CDR3 DNA: TGCGCCAGCAGGACCGGGACAGGATACAATGAGCAGTTCTTC; CDR3 protein: CASRTGTGYNEQFF
D gene: -; clone size: -; J gene: TRBJ2-7; CDR3 length: 15; V gene: TRBV7-8; CDR3 DNA: TGTGCCAGCAGCTTAGCGGCCCGCGGGAAGCAGGAGCAGTACTTC; CDR3 protein: CASSLAARGKQEQYF
D gene: -; clone size: few; J gene: TRBJ1-2; CDR3 length: 14; V gene: TRBV5-1; CDR3 DNA: TGCGCCAGCAGCTCAGCAGGACGGGGAGGTGGCTACACCTTC; CDR3 protein: CASSSAGRGGGYTF
D gene: -; clone size: -; J gene: TRBJ2-7; CDR3 length: 18; V gene: TRBV21-1; CDR3 DNA: TGTGCCAGCAGCGCATGGACAGTGGACAGGTTCACCTCCTACGAGCAGTACTTC; CDR3 protein: CASSAWTVDRFTSYEQYF
D gene: -; clone size: -; J gene: TRBJ2-7; CDR3 length: 14; V gene: TRBV11-3; CDR3 DNA: TGTGCCAGCAGCTTAGGGACAGTAACCGGGGAGCAGTACTTC; CDR3 protein: CASSLGTVTGEQYF
D gene: TRBD1; clone size: -; J gene: TRBJ1-2; CDR3 length: 15; V gene: TRBV18; CDR3 DNA: TGTGCCAGCTCACCATTAGGAGGGACAGCTTATGGCTACACCTTC; CDR3 protein: CASSPLGGTAYGYTF
D gene: TRBD2; clone size: -; J gene: TRBJ2-1; CDR3 length: 15; V gene: TRBV6-6; CDR3 DNA: TGTGCCATCAGCCAAGCCGGGACTAGCATAAATGAGCAGTTCTTC; CDR3 protein: CAISQAGTSINEQFF
D gene: -; clone size: -; J gene: TRBJ2-7; CDR3 length: 14; V gene: TRBV21-1; CDR3 DNA: TGTGCCAGCAGCAAAGAGGTACCTAGCTACGAGCAGTACTTC; CDR3 protein: CASSKEVPSYEQYF
D gene: -; clone size: once; J gene: TRBJ2-2; CDR3 length: 15; V gene: TRBV21-1; CDR3 DNA: TGTGCCAGCAGCAAAGCGGGAGGCGTCACCGGGGAGCTGTTTTTT; CDR3 protein: CASSKAGGVTGELFF
D gene: -; clone size: -; J gene: TRBJ1-1; CDR3 length: 13; V gene: TRBV6-5; CDR3 DNA: TGTGCCAGCAGGGGGGGATGGGCGGCTGAAGCTTTCTTT; CDR3 protein: CASRGGWAAEAFF
D gene: TRBD1; clone size: -; J gene: TRBJ1-1; CDR3 length: 13; V gene: TRBV30; CDR3 DNA: TGTGCCTGGAGCACACAGGGGCCAGGTGAAGCTTTCTTT; CDR3 protein: CAWSTQGPGEAFF
D gene: TRBD1; clone size: -; J gene: TRBJ1-2; CDR3 length: 13; V gene: TRBV6-1; CDR3 DNA: TGTGCCAGCAGTCAGGACAGGTTGAGGGGCTACACCTTC; CDR3 protein: CASSQDRLRGYTF
D gene: TRBD1; clone size: -; J gene: TRBJ1-5; CDR3 length: 15; V gene: TRBV19; CDR3 DNA: TGTGCCAGTAGTTGGCAGGGGGAGCAACAGCAGCCCCAGCATTTT; CDR3 protein: CASSWQGEQQQPQHF
D gene: TRBD2; clone size: -; J gene: TRBJ2-1; CDR3 length: 13; V gene: TRBV9; CDR3 DNA: TGTGCCAGCGGACTCGGGGAGGGGAATGAGCAGTTCTTC; CDR3 protein: CASGLGEGNEQFF
D gene: -; clone size: few; J gene: TRBJ1-1; CDR3 length: 14; V gene: TRBV5-4; CDR3 DNA: TGTGCCAGCAGCCGCCCGGGGGGCGTCACTGAAGCTTTCTTT; CDR3 protein: CASSRPGGVTEAFF
D gene: -; clone size: -; J gene: TRBJ2-1; CDR3 length: 14; V gene: TRBV10-3; CDR3 DNA: TGTGCCATCAGTAATAAGGGGAAAGACAATGAGCAGTTCTTC; CDR3 protein: CAISNKGKDNEQFF
D gene: -; clone size: -; J gene: TRBJ2-7; CDR3 length: 14; V gene: TRBV28; CDR3 DNA: TGTGCCAGCAGTTTATTGGGGGGCTCCTACGAGCAGTACTTC; CDR3 protein: CASSLLGGSYEQYF
D gene: -; clone size: -; J gene: TRBJ1-3; CDR3 length: 15; V gene: TRBV2; CDR3 DNA: TGTGCCAGCAGTGAATTGGGGGGAGCTGGAAACACCATATATTTT; CDR3 protein: CASSELGGAGNTIYF
D gene: TRBD2; clone size: -; J gene: TRBJ2-1; CDR3 length: 15; V gene: TRBV9; CDR3 DNA: TGTGCCACATCTAGCGGGCCGAGCTCCTACAATGAGCAGTTCTTC; CDR3 protein: CATSSGPSSYNEQFF
D gene: -; clone size: few; J gene: TRBJ2-3; CDR3 length: 15; V gene: TRBV27; CDR3 DNA: TGTGCCAGCAGTCGGTATAGCGGAAGCACAGATACGCAGTATTTT; CDR3 protein: CASSRYSGSTDTQYF
D gene: -; clone size: -; J gene: TRBJ1-6; CDR3 length: 15; V gene: TRBV19; CDR3 DNA: TGTGCCAGTAGTATAGGGGGCCAATATAATTCACCCCTCCACTTT; CDR3 protein: CASSIGGQYNSPLHF
D gene: TRBD2; clone size: -; J gene: TRBJ2-1; CDR3 length: 14; V gene: TRBV2; CDR3 DNA: TGTGCCAGCAGTGTTTCTAGCGGGAGCTATGAGCAGTTCTTC; CDR3 protein: CASSVSSGSYEQFF
D gene: -; clone size: -; J gene: TRBJ1-1; CDR3 length: 15; V gene: TRBV19; CDR3 DNA: TGTGCCAGTAGAACCTTACCAGGAGGCGCCACTGAAGCTTTCTTT; CDR3 protein: CASRTLPGGATEAFF
D gene: TRBD2; clone size: -; J gene: TRBJ2-7; CDR3 length: 15; V gene: TRBV7-8; CDR3 DNA: TGTGCCAGCAGCTTCCCGGGACTAGCCAAAGACGAGCAGTACTTC; CDR3 protein: CASSFPGLAKDEQYF
D gene: TRBD1; clone size: once; J gene: TRBJ2-1; CDR3 length: 16; V gene: TRBV11-1; CDR3 DNA: TGTGCCAGCAGCCCGGGACAGGGGCTGTCCTACAATGAGCAGTTCTTC; CDR3 protein: CASSPGQGLSYNEQFF
D gene: -; clone size: -; J gene: TRBJ2-3; CDR3 length: 15; V gene: TRBV5-8; CDR3 DNA: TGTGCCAGCAGCCTGGGCCCTACCCACACAGATACGCAGTATTTT; CDR3 protein: CASSLGPTHTDTQYF
D gene: -; clone size: -; J gene: TRBJ1-1; CDR3 length: 19; V gene: TRBV11-2; CDR3 DNA: TGTGCCAGCAGCCCGCTATCACCTATTCGGGGGGCGAGGTACACTGAAGCTTTCTTT; CDR3 protein: CASSPLSPIRGARYTEAFF
D gene: -; clone size: -; J gene: TRBJ2-4; CDR3 length: 17; V gene: TRBV28; CDR3 DNA: TGTGCCAGCAGTTCGACCCTAGACGGATTAGCCAAAAACATTCAGTACTTC; CDR3 protein: CASSSTLDGLAKNIQYF
D gene: -; clone size: -; J gene: TRBJ2-7; CDR3 length: 12; V gene: TRBV28; CDR3 DNA: TGTGCCAGCCAACAGGGCTACTACGAGCAGTACTTC; CDR3 protein: CASQQGYYEQYF
D gene: -; clone size: -; J gene: TRBJ1-1; CDR3 length: 13; V gene: TRBV6-5; CDR3 DNA: TGTGCCAGCACCAGACAGTTGAACACTGAAGCTTTCTTT; CDR3 protein: CASTRQLNTEAFF
D gene: -; clone size: -; J gene: TRBJ1-1; CDR3 length: 10; V gene: TRBV10-2; CDR3 DNA: TGCGCCAGTGGAGGGGGGGATCTTAACTTT; CDR3 protein: CASGGGDLNF
D gene: -; clone size: -; J gene: TRBJ1-4; CDR3 length: 15; V gene: TRBV27; CDR3 DNA: TGTGCCAGCAGGCCGTGGGGCCTAAAAACGGAAAAACTGTTTTTT; CDR3 protein: CASRPWGLKTEKLFF